The 6 T cell receptor beta chains below were found in one sample sequenced in a study of T and B cells in COVID-19 patients. TRB rearrangements were amplified by multiplex PCR with BIOMED2 TRB-A/B primers. TCRdb reprocessed the multiplex PCR reads with MiXCR, giving one entry per CDR3 protein. The sample lists about 14,000 distinct CDR3 sequences; roughly 31% were seen once. Blood genomic DNA input for TRB amplification was 250-500 ng. The sample consisted of blood. The origin of the receptors is a human donor who had recovered from COVID-19.

This clonotype was detected a few times. CDR3 protein: CASSLEGRTEAFF. As DNA, the CDR3 is TGCGCCAGCAGCCTCGAGGGGCGAACTGAAGCTTTCTTT. The chain recombines TRBV5-1 with TRBJ1-1; weak D call: TRBD1 (5 bases). V lost 4 bases, J lost 5 bases, and 12 bases lay in between. Looked up from germline, CDR1 is SGHRS and CDR2 is YFSETQ. This CDR3 has 13 residues.

This chain joins TRBV5-4 and TRBJ2-3; no reliable D call. The CDR3 contains 12 residues. Trimming removed 4 bases from V and 2 bases from J, with 5 bases in between. The germline CDR1 and CDR2 sequences are SGHNT and YYREEE (reference sequence). The CDR3 here is CASSPDTDTQYF. CDR3 in DNA: TGTGCCAGCAGCCCGGACACAGATACGCAGTATTTT. Complete variable domain (other parts from reference TRBV5-4 and TRBJ2-3): ETGVTQSPTHLIKTRGQQVTLRCSSQSGHNTVSWYQQALGQGPQFIFQYYREEENGRGNFPPRFSGLQFPNYSSELNVNALELDDSALYLCASSPDTDTQYFGPGTRLTVL.

This clonotype has only a few counts. The chain has TRBV11-1 and TRBJ2-5; no reliable D call. The CDR3 consists of 11 residues. V lost 3 bases and J lost 5, with 4 bases in between. Germline lookup yields CDR1 SGHAT and CDR2 FQDESV (reference sequence). CDR3 bases: TGTGCCAGCAGCTTCGGGGAGACCCAGTACTTC. Protein product: CASSFGETQYF.

The genes are TRBV19 and TRBJ1-5, with D possibly being TRBD1 (6 bases). Trimming took 3 bases from V and 6 from J, leaving 9 bases between them. Germline loops: CDR1 LNHDA, CDR2 SQIVND (reference sequence). CDR3 size: 13 residues. CDR3: CASSMGGLQPQHF. Here the CDR3 DNA reads TGTGCCAGTAGTATGGGGGGGCTTCAGCCCCAGCATTTT.

This clonotype appeared a single time. V gene TRBV7-2 combines with J gene TRBJ2-1, with TRBD2 matching over 7 bases. V was clipped by 1 base and J by 8 bases; unmatched bases: 5. The CDR3 sequence is 14 residues long. Germline V gives CDR1 SGHTA, CDR2 FQGNSA. The CDR3 here is CASSLGLARDEQFF. Here the CDR3 DNA reads TGTGCCAGCAGCTTAGGACTAGCCCGCGATGAGCAGTTCTTC. The variable domain in full, with the rest retrieved from reference TRBV7-2 and TRBJ2-1, is GAGVSQSPSNKVTEKGKDVELRCDPISGHTALYWYRQSLGQGLEFLIYFQGNSAPDKSGLPSDRFSAERTGGSVSTLTIQRTQQEDSAVYLCASSLGLARDEQFFGPGTRLTVL.

V and J are TRBV4-3 and TRBJ2-1, with D uncertain. The V end was cut by 0 bases, the J end by 1 base, with 10 bases between. This CDR3 is built from 16 residues. CDR1 and CDR2 from the germline V gene are LGHNA and YSLEER. DNA of the CDR3: TGCGCCAGCAGCCAAGATCCGGGTGTGTCCTACAATGAGCAGTTCTTC. It yields the protein CASSQDPGVSYNEQFF.